The T cell receptor (beta chain) under discussion was sequenced for a study of tumor-infiltrating lymphocytes in primary liver carcinoma. Germline DNA was also extracted, and blood RNA derived from unsorted whole blood. General study results and limits: Significantly greater top-250-clone fractions characterized tumors relative to blood (p = 0.039). Bulk unsorted material prevented CD4+ and CD8+ repertoire comparison. In tumor-adjacent and tumor-blood pairs, overlap was lower than in tumor region pairs.

Priming with a constant-region primer yielded TCR beta cDNA from roughly 490 ng total RNA. ARM-PCR, slightly modified, supplied the TCR beta libraries through three nested multiplex PCR rounds. Rounds one and two of PCR, each of around 11 cycles, were primed with TRBV1-TRBV30 forward primers and a C-beta reverse primer. MiXCR, run by TCRdb on the multiplex PCR reads, gives a single entry per CDR3 protein. Of 150,000 to 200,000 distinct CDR3 sequences in the sample, roughly two thirds are singletons; the top ten hold roughly 7%. In this sample, this clonotype turned up many times. Antigen unknown. Trimming stripped 5 bases from V and 0 bases from J, with 4 bases between. This CDR3 is built from 12 residues.

The TCR sequence derives from a woman aged 60-75 years with primary liver carcinoma and hepatitis B virus infection. The V and J genes are TRBV12-3 or TRBV12-4 and TRBJ2-5, with D uncertain. The specimen sequenced was peripheral blood. The CDR3, as DNA: TGTGCCAGCAGTCCGTACCAAGAGACCCAGTACTTC. It is translated as CASSPYQETQYF.